The 28 T cell receptor beta chains below were found in one sample sequenced in a study of post-analysis software for immune sequencing data. The study's findings and limits: Controls had lower frequencies than patients of about 5 TRBV segments, which included TRBV5-6, TRBV5-1 and TRBV20-1.

These receptors are not linked to any known antigen. Tagging with unique molecular identifiers was a feature of the TCR beta cDNA libraries. TCRdb processed the PCR reads anew with MiXCR; each CDR3 protein has one entry. The repertoire holds 700,000 to 800,000 distinct CDR3 sequences, with 25% to 30% as singletons. The specimen sequenced was blood. The receptors come from a girl aged 5 to 17 with multiple sclerosis.

This rearrangement joins TRBV20-1 to TRBJ2-7, with 8 bases aligning to TRBD2. V trimming: 5 bases; J trimming: 1 base; junction bases outside the gene matches: 7. Germline loops: CDR1 DFQATT, CDR2 SNEGSKA (reference sequence). This CDR3 is 14 amino acids long. CDR3 in amino acids: CSASRGGQSYEQYF. Here the CDR3 DNA reads TGCAGTGCTTCCCGGGGGGGGCAGTCCTACGAGCAGTACTTC.

V usage is TRBV20-1 and J usage is TRBJ2-4, with 9 nucleotides matching TRBD1. The J call may be in error: the DNA end matches TRBJ2-7 better. Germline CDR1 reads DFQATT; CDR2 reads SNEGSKA (reference sequence). The CDR3 has 14 amino acids. The CDR3 bases are TGCAGTGCTGAACACAGGGGGCGAGGATACGAGCAGTACTTC. Translated: CSAEHRGRGYEQYF.

The J gene is TRBJ2-5, the V gene TRBV12-3 or TRBV12-4, with 11 bases fitting TRBD2. Losses at the gene ends were 7 bases for V and 6 bases for J; bases not matched to a gene: 7. The CDR3 sequence is 14 residues long. The CDR3 region has the DNA TGTGCCAGCACCTTTGGACTAGCGGGTAAGACCCAGTACTTC. This translates into CASTFGLAGKTQYF.

The V call is TRBV5-1, the J call TRBJ2-5, with a possible D match to TRBD1 (6 bases). Germline V CDR1 and CDR2: SGHRS, YFSETQ. CDR3 length equals 14 residues. V was trimmed by 4 bases and J by 2 bases, leaving 12 bases between them. CDR3 residues: CASSGGQIQETQYF. The CDR3 nucleotides are TGCGCCAGCAGCGGAGGACAGATTCAAGAGACCCAGTACTTC.

This clonotype is a singleton in its sample. This chain connects TRBV6-5 to TRBJ2-1; D tentatively reads TRBD1 or TRBD2 (6 bases each). Looked up from germline, CDR1 is MNHEY and CDR2 is SVGAGI. This CDR3 is built from 15 residues. V lost 0 bases and J lost 9, with 15 bases in between. The CDR3 DNA reads TGTGCCAGCAGTTACTCAGGGGGGCCCTGGAGTGAGCAGTTCTTC. Translating it yields CASSYSGGPWSEQFF.

This clonotype turned up a few times. The V and J genes are TRBV4-1 and TRBJ1-2; D remains unclear. The CDR3 runs 15 residues. Per the germline V gene, CDR1 is MGHRA and CDR2 is YSYEKL. Trimming pared 4 bases from V and 5 bases from J, leaving 17 bases between. The DNA for the CDR3 is TGCGCCAGCAGCCCAAGATTGGAGACCCTTTATGGCTACACCTTC. It specifies CASSPRLETLYGYTF.

In DNA form, the CDR3 reads TGTGCCAGCACTTCAGGCAGGGTAGATCAGCCCCAGCATTTT. This codes for CASTSGRVDQPQHF. The chain has TRBV12-3 or TRBV12-4 and TRBJ1-5, with D maybe TRBD1 (5 bases). Trimming stripped 7 bases from V and 5 bases from J, with 15 bases between. The CDR3 is 14 amino acids.

The V and J genes are TRBV7-9 and TRBJ1-2; D not resolved. The V gene lost 1 base and the J gene lost 6 bases, with 12 bases spanning the gap. CDR3 length: 14 residues. From germline, CDR1 is SEHNR and CDR2 FQNEAQ (reference sequence). Here the CDR3 DNA reads TGTGCCAGCAGCTTAGTTGGGGTACGAGATGGCTACACCTTC. Encoded protein: CASSLVGVRDGYTF.

A few counts support this clonotype. This chain connects TRBV28 to TRBJ2-6; D is unresolved. V was trimmed by 3 bases and J by 9 bases, leaving 6 bases between them. The germline V gene encodes CDR1 MDHEN and CDR2 SYDVKM. The CDR3 runs 12 residues. CDR3 sequence reads: CASSFLFNVLTF. DNA of the CDR3: TGTGCCAGCAGTTTCCTCTTCAACGTCCTGACTTTC.

This clonotype was counted only a few times. This sequence joins TRBV29-1 and TRBJ1-4; D gene ambiguous. The CDR3 extends over 13 amino acids. V was trimmed by 4 bases and J by 0 bases, leaving 6 bases between them. CDR1 and CDR2 from the germline V gene are SQVTM and ANQGSEA. CDR3 sequence reads: CSVGRATNEKLFF. The CDR3 bases are TGCAGCGTTGGACGAGCAACTAATGAAAAACTGTTTTTT.

Points on this clonotype: A junction boundary mismatches the germline segment, possibly from a read error. The chain is built from TRBV24-1 and TRBJ2-5; D possibly corresponds to TRBD2 (5 bases). The CDR3 is 14 residues long. The germline V gene has CDR1 KGHDR and CDR2 SFDVKD. The DNA of the CDR3 is TGTGCCACCAGTGATTTGCAGAAGGGAGAGAACCAGTACTTC. This sequence encodes CATSDLQKGENQYF.

This clonotype was seen repeatedly, ten times or more. The J gene is TRBJ2-7, the V gene TRBV4-3; 8 nucleotides agree with TRBD1. The germline CDR1 and CDR2 sequences are LGHNA and YSLEER. V was pared by 2 bases and J by 5 bases, with 14 bases of the junction left unmatched. The CDR3 loop spans 17 amino acids. CDR3 protein: CASSQYPGDRGFHEQYF. Here the CDR3 DNA reads TGCGCCAGCAGCCAATACCCGGGAGACAGGGGTTTCCACGAGCAGTACTTC.

This clonotype came up a few times. V is TRBV10-3 and J is TRBJ1-4, with TRBD1 identical over 7 bases. Germline V gene lookup returns CDR1 ENHRY and CDR2 SYGVKD. This CDR3 is 17 amino acids long. The V gene end was trimmed by 4 bases and the J gene end by 5 bases; junction bases not matched to a gene: 13. CDR3 coding DNA: TGTGCCATCAGTGTTGACAGGGTCCACGACCCAAATGAAAAACTGTTTTTT. Translating gives CAISVDRVHDPNEKLFF.

The chain uses TRBV6-1 and TRBJ2-7; possible D gene TRBD1, 6 bases. The CDR3 sequence is 12 residues long. Trimming shortened V by 10 bases and J by 5 bases, and 15 bases separated the two germline ends. CDR1 MNHNS and CDR2 SASEGT come from the germline V gene. Here the CDR3 DNA reads TGTGCCACCACAGGGATATCCCACGAGCAGTACTTC. Amino acid sequence: CATTGISHEQYF.

V gene TRBV6-2 or TRBV6-3 combines with J gene TRBJ2-4; a weak D match, TRBD1 (5 bases). V was clipped by 4 bases and J by 2 bases, with 9 bases between them. CDR1 MNHEY and CDR2 SVGEGT come from the germline V gene. CDR3 length equals 14 residues. Written as DNA, the CDR3 is TGTGCCAGCAGTTTCAGGGCGACCAAAAACATTCAGTACTTC. This gives the protein CASSFRATKNIQYF.

This clonotype was counted many times. V gene TRBV29-1 combines with J gene TRBJ2-1, with D possibly TRBD1 on 6 matching bases. The V gene's germline CDR1 is SQVTM and CDR2 ANQGSEA. This CDR3 comprises 14 residues. V shed 7 bases and J shed 0 bases, with 13 bases lying between them. The DNA for the CDR3 is TGCAGCGGCGCCGGACAGTCCTCCTACAATGAGCAGTTCTTC. This sequence encodes CSGAGQSSYNEQFF.

The chain recombines TRBV7-2 with TRBJ1-2; D remains unclear. Germline V gene sequence: CDR1 SGHTA, CDR2 FQGNSA. This CDR3 is built from 13 residues. V lost 8 bases to trimming and J lost 5 bases, with 15 bases between them. This chain's CDR3 is CASAPGGWYGYTF. Here the CDR3 DNA reads TGTGCCAGCGCTCCCGGAGGCTGGTATGGCTACACCTTC.

This clonotype was seen a single time. This chain links TRBV7-9 with TRBJ1-6, with no clear D. This CDR3 is 15 amino acids long. With 6 bases removed from V and 4 bases from J, the gap between germline ends came to 13 bases. CDR1 and CDR2 (germline): SEHNR, FQNEAQ (reference sequence). CDR3 residues: CASRASQAYNSPLHF. For the CDR3, the DNA is TGTGCCAGCAGAGCTTCCCAAGCTTATAATTCACCCCTCCACTTT.

In this sample, this clonotype turned up many times. V gene TRBV24-1 combines with J gene TRBJ2-1, with 12 bases matching TRBD1. The CDR3 totals 16 residues. J lost 5 bases, V lost 7 bases, and 8 bases had no gene match. The germline V gene has CDR1 KGHDR and CDR2 SFDVKD. The CDR3 is CATSDPGQGAHNEQFF. CDR3 coding DNA: TGTGCCACCAGCGACCCGGGACAGGGGGCTCACAATGAGCAGTTCTTC.

This chain joins TRBV20-1 and TRBJ1-5; D uncertain. The germline CDR1 and CDR2 sequences are DFQATT and SNEGSKA (reference sequence). CDR3 length equals 15 residues. V was cut by 2 bases and J by 0 bases, with 11 bases left in between. The CDR3 sequence is CSARPEGHSNQPQHF. Here the CDR3 DNA reads TGCAGTGCTAGACCAGAGGGCCATAGCAATCAGCCCCAGCATTTT.

V and J are TRBV18 and TRBJ2-3; D not resolved. Germline V gives CDR1 KGHSH, CDR2 LQKENI. Trimming took 4 bases from V and 5 from J, leaving 10 bases between them. CDR3 length equals 13 residues. CDR3 nucleotides: TGTGCCAGCTCACATCAGACGGAAGATACGCAGTATTTT. It is translated as CASSHQTEDTQYF.

CDR3 region: CASSLWAISTEAFF. CDR3 sequence (DNA): TGTGCCAGCAGTTTATGGGCAATTAGCACTGAAGCTTTCTTT. V is TRBV27 and J is TRBJ1-1; D call uncertain. The V end lost 1 base, the J end lost 4 bases, and 10 bases lay between the germline ends. The germline V gene encodes CDR1 MNHEY and CDR2 SMNVEV (reference sequence). The CDR3 consists of 14 residues.

This clonotype was detected only a few times. A read error may produce the germline difference seen at one junction end. The chain joins TRBV7-2 to TRBJ2-5; D is possibly TRBD1 or TRBD2 (5 bases each). The CDR3 has 14 residues. Germline V gene data show CDR1 as SGHTA and CDR2 as FQGNSA. The CDR3 reads CASGLVPLRDAQYF. The DNA for the CDR3 is TGTGCCAGCGGCTTAGTCCCCCTCCGGGACGCCCAGTACTTC. The entire variable domain, with the rest obtained from reference TRBV7-2 and TRBJ2-5, is as follows: GAGVSQSPSNKVTEKGKDVELRCDPISGHTALYWYRQSLGQGLEFLIYFQGNSAPDKSGLPSDRFSAERTGGSVSTLTIQRTQQEDSAVYLCASGLVPLRDAQYFGPGTRLLVL.

The chain uses TRBV5-1 and TRBJ2-1; D not certain. Trimming took off 0 bases at V and 6 bases at J, with 10 bases between the two ends. CDR3 length equals 14 residues. Germline values: CDR1 SGHRS, CDR2 YFSETQ. The CDR3 loop is CASSLVLAPNEQFF. For the CDR3, the DNA is TGCGCCAGCAGCTTGGTTTTAGCCCCCAATGAGCAGTTCTTC.

CDR3: CASSPRLVGGRHEQFF. Here the CDR3 DNA reads TGCGCCAGCAGCCCTCGGTTAGTTGGGGGGCGTCATGAGCAGTTCTTC. The chain is built from TRBV5-1 and TRBJ2-1; perhaps D is TRBD1 or TRBD2 (6 bases each). The CDR3 is 16 amino acids. Germline V gene sequence: CDR1 SGHRS, CDR2 YFSETQ. The V gene lost 4 bases and the J gene lost 8 bases, with 22 bases spanning the gap.

The gene calls are TRBV6-5 and TRBJ1-2; D perhaps matches TRBD1 (5 bases). Trimming took off 0 bases at V and 2 bases at J, with 10 bases between the two ends. This CDR3 is 15 amino acids long. Germline V gene sequence: CDR1 MNHEY, CDR2 SVGAGI. The CDR3, as DNA: TGTGCCAGCAGTTACTCTCCGGACAACAACTATGGCTACACCTTC. Translating it yields CASSYSPDNNYGYTF.

In this sample, this clonotype turned up many times. The chain recombines TRBV7-9 with TRBJ2-7, with TRBD2 identical over 9 bases. Germline assignment: CDR1 SEHNR and CDR2 FQNEAQ (reference sequence). The ends lost 4 bases at V and 3 bases at J; junction bases unmatched: 7. CDR3 length equals 15 residues. The CDR3 region has the DNA TGTGCCAGCAGCTGGGGGGCTAGCGGGAACTACGAGCAGTACTTC. It specifies CASSWGASGNYEQYF.

CDR3 sequence: CASRPRTGGEQPQHF. In DNA, the CDR3 is TGTGCCAGCCGCCCAAGGACAGGAGGAGAGCAGCCCCAGCATTTT. The chain combines TRBV6-6 with TRBJ1-5; TRBD1 matches 7 bases. CDR1 and CDR2 (germline): MNHNY, SVGAGI (reference sequence). The J segment lost 7 bases and the V segment lost 8 bases, leaving 14 bases of the junction unmatched. This CDR3 has 15 amino acids.